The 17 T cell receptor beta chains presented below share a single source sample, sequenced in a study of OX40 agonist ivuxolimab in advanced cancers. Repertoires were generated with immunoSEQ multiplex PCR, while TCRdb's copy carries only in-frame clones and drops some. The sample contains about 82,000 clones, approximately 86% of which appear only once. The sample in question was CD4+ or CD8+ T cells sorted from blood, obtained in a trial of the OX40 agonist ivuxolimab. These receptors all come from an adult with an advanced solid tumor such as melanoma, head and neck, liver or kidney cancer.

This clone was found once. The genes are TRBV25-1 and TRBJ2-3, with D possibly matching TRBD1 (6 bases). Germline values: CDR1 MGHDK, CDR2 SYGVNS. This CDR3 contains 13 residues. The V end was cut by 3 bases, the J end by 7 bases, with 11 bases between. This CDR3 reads CASSEGARNTQYF. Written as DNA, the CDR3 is TGTGCCAGCAGTGAGGGGGCGAGAAATACGCAGTATTTT.

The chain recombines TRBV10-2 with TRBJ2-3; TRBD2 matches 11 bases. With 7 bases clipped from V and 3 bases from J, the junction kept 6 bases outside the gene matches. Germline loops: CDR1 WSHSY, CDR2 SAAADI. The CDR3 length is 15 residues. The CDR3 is CASTRLAGPTDTQYF. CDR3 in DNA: TGCGCCAGCACTAGACTAGCGGGGCCAACAGATACGCAGTATTTT.

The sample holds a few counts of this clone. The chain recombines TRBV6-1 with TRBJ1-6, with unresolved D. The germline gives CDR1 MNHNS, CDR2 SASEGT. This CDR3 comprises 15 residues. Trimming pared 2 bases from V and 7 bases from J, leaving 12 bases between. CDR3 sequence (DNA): TGTGCCAGCAGTGAATCGATCGCTACCAATTCACCCCTCCACTTT. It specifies CASSESIATNSPLHF.

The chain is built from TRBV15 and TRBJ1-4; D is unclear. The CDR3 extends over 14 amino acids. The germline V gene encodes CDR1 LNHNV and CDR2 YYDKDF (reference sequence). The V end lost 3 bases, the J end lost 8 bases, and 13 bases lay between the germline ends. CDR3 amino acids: CATSRDGSGEKLFF. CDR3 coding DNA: TGTGCCACCAGCAGGGACGGTTCGGGGGAAAAACTGTTTTTT.

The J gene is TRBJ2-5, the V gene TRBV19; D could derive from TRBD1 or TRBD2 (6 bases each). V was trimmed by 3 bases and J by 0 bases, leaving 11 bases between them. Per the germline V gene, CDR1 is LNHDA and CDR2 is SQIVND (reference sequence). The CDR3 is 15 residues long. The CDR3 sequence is CASSILGGHQETQYF. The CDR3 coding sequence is TGTGCCAGTAGTATCCTTGGGGGGCACCAAGAGACCCAGTACTTC.

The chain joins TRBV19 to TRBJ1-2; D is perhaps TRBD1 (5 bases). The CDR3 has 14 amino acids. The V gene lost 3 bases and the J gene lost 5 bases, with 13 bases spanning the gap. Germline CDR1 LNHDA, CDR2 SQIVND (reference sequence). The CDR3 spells CASSIRDRAYGYTF. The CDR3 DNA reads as TGTGCCAGTAGTATCAGGGACCGGGCGTATGGCTACACCTTC.

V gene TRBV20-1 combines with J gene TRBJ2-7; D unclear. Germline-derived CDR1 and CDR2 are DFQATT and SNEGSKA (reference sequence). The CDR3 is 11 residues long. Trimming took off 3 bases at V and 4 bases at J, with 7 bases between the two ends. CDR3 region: CSARDQYEQYF. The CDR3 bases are TGCAGTGCTAGGGACCAATACGAGCAGTACTTC.

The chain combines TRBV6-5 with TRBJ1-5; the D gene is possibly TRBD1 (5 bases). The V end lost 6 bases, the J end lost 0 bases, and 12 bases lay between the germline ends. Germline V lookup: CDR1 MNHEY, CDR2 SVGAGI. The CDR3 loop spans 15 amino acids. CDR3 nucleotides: TGTGCCAGCAGCCGGGACCCATATAGCAATCAGCCCCAGCATTTT. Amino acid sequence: CASSRDPYSNQPQHF.

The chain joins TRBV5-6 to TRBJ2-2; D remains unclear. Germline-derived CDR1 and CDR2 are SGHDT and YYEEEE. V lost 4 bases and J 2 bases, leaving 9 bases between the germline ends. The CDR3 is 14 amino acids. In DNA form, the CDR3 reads TGTGCCAGCAGCCGCCTTATCAACACCGGGGAGCTGTTTTTT. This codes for CASSRLINTGELFF. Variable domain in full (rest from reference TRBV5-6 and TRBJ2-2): DAGVTQSPTHLIKTRGQQVTLRCSPKSGHDTVSWYQQALGQGPQFIFQYYEEEERQRGNFPDRFSGHQFPNYSSELNVNALLLGDSALYLCASSRLINTGELFFGEGSRLTVL.

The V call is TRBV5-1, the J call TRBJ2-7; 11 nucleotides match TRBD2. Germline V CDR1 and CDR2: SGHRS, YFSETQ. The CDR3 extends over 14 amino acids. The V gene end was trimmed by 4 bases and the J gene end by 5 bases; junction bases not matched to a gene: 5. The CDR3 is CASSLPTSGDEQYF. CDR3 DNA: TGCGCCAGCAGCCTCCCGACTAGCGGGGACGAGCAGTACTTC.

The CDR3 region has the DNA TGTGCCAGCAGCCCGGGCGTTCTAGCCAAAAACATTCAGTACTTC. Residues: CASSPGVLAKNIQYF. This chain joins TRBV7-2 and TRBJ2-4; D is unresolved. There are 15 residues in the CDR3. V lost 5 bases and J 0 bases, leaving 11 bases between the germline ends. CDR1 and CDR2 from the germline V gene are SGHTA and FQGNSA.

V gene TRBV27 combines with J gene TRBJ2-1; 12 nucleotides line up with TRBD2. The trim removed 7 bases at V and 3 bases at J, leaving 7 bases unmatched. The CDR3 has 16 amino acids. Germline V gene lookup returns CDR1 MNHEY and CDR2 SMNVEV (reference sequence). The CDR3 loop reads CASTSTLAGGYNEQFF. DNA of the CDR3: TGTGCCAGCACCTCCACACTAGCGGGAGGCTACAATGAGCAGTTCTTC.

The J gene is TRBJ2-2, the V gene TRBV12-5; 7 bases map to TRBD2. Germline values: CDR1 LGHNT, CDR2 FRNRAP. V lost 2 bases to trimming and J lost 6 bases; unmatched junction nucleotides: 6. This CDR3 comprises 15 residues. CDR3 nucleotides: TGTGCTAGTGGTTTGAGGGCGGGAGCGGCCGGGGAGCTGTTTTTT. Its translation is CASGLRAGAAGELFF.

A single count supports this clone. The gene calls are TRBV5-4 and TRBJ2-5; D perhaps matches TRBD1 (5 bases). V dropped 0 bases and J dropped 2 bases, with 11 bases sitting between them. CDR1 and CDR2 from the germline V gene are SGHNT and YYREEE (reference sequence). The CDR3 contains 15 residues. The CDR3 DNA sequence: TGTGCCAGCAGCTTGGCTCCCGACAGACAAGAGACCCAGTACTTC. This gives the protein CASSLAPDRQETQYF.

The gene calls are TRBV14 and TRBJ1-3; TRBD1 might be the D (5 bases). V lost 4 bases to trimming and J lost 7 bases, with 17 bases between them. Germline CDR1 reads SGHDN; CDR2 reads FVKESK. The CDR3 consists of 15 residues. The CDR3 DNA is TGTGCCAGCAGCCCGCCCGGGACTCTAAGGAACACCATATATTTT. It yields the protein CASSPPGTLRNTIYF. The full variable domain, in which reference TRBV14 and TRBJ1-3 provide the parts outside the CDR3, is EAGVTQFPSHSVIEKGQTVTLRCDPISGHDNLYWYRRVMGKEIKFLLHFVKESKQDESGMPNNRFLAERTGGTYSTLKVQPAELEDSGVYFCASSPPGTLRNTIYFGEGSWLTVV.

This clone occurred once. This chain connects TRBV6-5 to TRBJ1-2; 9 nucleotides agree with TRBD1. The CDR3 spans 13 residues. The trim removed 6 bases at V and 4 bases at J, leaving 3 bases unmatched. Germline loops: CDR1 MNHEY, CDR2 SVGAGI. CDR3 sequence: CASRTGGSYGYTF. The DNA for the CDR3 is TGTGCCAGCAGGACAGGGGGGAGCTATGGCTACACCTTC.

CDR3 DNA sequence: TGTGCCAGCAGACCTATGGACCTGACGTACAATGAGCAGTTCTTC. As protein: CASRPMDLTYNEQFF. The chain joins TRBV5-4 to TRBJ2-1; D not resolved. Germline CDR1 reads SGHNT; CDR2 reads YYREEE (reference sequence). The CDR3 extends over 15 amino acids. The V end lost 5 bases, the J end lost 4 bases, and 16 bases lay between the germline ends.